The clone carrying this TCR beta chain was detected a few times. Its antigen is as yet unknown. These data originate in a study of response to subunit inactivated influenza vaccine. The V and J ends lost 4 bases and 2 bases, in that order; junction bases with no gene match: 13. The CDR3 contains 18 residues. Per the germline V gene, CDR1 is SGHRS and CDR2 is YFSETQ. In TCRdb, the RT-PCR reads were re-called with MiXCR into one record per CDR3 protein. The sample shows hundreds of thousands of distinct CDR3 sequences, approximately 15% of them seen only once. Whole-study results and caveats: Few new T cells, the authors suggested, are recruited by each seasonal influenza vaccination.

The clonotype was recovered from a man between 45 and 60 years old who received an inactivated influenza vaccine. The genes are TRBV5-1 and TRBJ2-7; 12 bases are shared with TRBD1. The sample here was PBMCs from blood, taken less than 15 days before vaccination. CDR3 sequence (DNA): TGCGCCAGCAGCGACCGGGACAGGGGGCCAACCGTCACCTACGAGCAGTACTTC. This translates into CASSDRDRGPTVTYEQYF.